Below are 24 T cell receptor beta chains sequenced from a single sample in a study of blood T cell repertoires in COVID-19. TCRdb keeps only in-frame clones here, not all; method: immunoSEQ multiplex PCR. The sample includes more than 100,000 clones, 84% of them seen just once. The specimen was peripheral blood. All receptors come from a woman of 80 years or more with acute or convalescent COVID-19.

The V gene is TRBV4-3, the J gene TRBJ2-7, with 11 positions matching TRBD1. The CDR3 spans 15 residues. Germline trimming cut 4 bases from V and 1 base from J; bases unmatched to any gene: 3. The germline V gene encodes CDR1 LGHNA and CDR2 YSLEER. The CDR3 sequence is CASSPGTGGSYEQYF. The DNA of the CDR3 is TGCGCCAGCAGCCCAGGGACAGGGGGTTCCTACGAGCAGTACTTC.

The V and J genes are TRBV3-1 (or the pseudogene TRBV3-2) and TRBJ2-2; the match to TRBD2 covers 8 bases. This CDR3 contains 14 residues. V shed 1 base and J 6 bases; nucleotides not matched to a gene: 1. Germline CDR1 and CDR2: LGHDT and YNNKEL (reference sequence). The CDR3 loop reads CASSQAGGAGELFF. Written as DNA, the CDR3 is TGTGCCAGCAGCCAAGCGGGGGGGGCCGGGGAGCTGTTTTTT.

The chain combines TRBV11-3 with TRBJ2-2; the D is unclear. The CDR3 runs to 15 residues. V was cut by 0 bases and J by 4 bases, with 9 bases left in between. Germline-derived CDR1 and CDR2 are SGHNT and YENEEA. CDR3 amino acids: CASSLDLRGTGELFF. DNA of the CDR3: TGTGCCAGCAGCTTAGATCTAAGAGGCACCGGGGAGCTGTTTTTT.

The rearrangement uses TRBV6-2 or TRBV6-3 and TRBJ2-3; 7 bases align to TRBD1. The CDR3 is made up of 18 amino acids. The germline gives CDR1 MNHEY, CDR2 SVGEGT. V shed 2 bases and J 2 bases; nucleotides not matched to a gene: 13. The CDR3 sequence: CASSYQVMGQPFTDTQYF. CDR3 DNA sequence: TGTGCCAGCAGTTACCAGGTTATGGGACAGCCCTTCACAGATACGCAGTATTTT.

CDR3 region: CATKRRSYEQYF. CDR3 DNA sequence: TGTGCCACCAAAAGGAGATCCTACGAGCAGTACTTC. This chain uses TRBV24-1 with TRBJ2-7, with D hard to call. The germline V and J ends were trimmed by 8 bases and 1 base, with 8 bases remaining between them. Per the germline V gene, CDR1 is KGHDR and CDR2 is SFDVKD. The CDR3 runs to 12 residues.

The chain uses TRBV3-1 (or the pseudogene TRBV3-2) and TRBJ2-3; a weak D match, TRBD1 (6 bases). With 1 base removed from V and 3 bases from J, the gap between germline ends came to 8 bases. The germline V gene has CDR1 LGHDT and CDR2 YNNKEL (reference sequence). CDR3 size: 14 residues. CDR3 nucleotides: TGTGCCAGCAGCCAAGCAAGGGGGACAGATACGCAGTATTTT. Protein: CASSQARGTDTQYF.

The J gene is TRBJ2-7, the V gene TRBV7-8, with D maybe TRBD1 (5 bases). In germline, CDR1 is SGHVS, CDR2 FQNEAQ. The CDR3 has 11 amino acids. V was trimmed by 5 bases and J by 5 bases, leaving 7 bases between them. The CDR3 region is CASSETDEQYF. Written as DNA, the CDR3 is TGTGCCAGCAGCGAGACAGACGAGCAGTACTTC.

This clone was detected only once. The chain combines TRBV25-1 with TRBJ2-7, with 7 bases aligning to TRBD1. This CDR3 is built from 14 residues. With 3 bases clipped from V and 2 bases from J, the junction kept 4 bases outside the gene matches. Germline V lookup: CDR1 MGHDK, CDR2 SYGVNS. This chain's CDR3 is CASSEQGVAYEQYF. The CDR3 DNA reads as TGTGCCAGCAGTGAGCAGGGGGTTGCCTACGAGCAGTACTTC.

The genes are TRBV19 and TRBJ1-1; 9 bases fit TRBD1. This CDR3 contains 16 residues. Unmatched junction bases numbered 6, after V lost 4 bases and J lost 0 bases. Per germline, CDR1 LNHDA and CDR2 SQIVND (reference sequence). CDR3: CASSSTGTGMNTEAFF. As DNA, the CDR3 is TGTGCCAGTAGTAGTACCGGGACAGGGATGAACACTGAAGCTTTCTTT.

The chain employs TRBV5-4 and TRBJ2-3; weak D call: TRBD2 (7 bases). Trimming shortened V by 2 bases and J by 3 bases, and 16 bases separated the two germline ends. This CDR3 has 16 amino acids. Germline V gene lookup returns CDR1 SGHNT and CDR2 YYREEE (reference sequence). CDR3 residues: CASSFRGAGPTDTQYF. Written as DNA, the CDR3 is TGTGCCAGCAGCTTTCGGGGGGCAGGGCCGACAGATACGCAGTATTTT.

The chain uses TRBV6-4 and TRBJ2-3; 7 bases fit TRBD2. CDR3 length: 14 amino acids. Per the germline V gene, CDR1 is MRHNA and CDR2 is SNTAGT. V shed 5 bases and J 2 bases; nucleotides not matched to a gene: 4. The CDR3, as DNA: TGTGCCAGCAGTCCTCGGGACTACACAGATACGCAGTATTTT. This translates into CASSPRDYTDTQYF.

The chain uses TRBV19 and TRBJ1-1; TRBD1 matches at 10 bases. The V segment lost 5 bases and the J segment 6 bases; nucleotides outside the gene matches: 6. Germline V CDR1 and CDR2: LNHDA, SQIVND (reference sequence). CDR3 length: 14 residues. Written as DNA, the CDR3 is TGTGCCAGTAGTCGGGACAGGGGCCTGTCTGAAGCTTTCTTT. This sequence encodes CASSRDRGLSEAFF.

CDR3 DNA: TGCGCCAGCAGCTGGAGGACAGTGCATGAGCAGTTCTTC. It codes for CASSWRTVHEQFF. This chain joins TRBV5-1 and TRBJ2-1, with D perhaps TRBD1 (6 bases). This CDR3 spans 13 amino acids. Germline CDR1 is SGHRS and CDR2 is YFSETQ. V gave up 3 bases and J gave up 8 bases, with 12 bases separating them.

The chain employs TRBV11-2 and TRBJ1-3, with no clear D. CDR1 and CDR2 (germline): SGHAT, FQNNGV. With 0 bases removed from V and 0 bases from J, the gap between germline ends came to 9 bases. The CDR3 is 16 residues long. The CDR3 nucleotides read TGTGCCAGCAGCTTAGAGAGGCGTCCCTCTGGAAACACCATATATTTT. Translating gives CASSLERRPSGNTIYF.

This CDR3 reads CASSLGYAGNYGYTF. CDR3 sequence (DNA): TGTGCCAGCAGTCTAGGGTATGCGGGTAACTATGGCTACACCTTC. The chain recombines TRBV2 with TRBJ1-2; D unclear. CDR3 length equals 15 residues. CDR1 SNHLY and CDR2 FYNNEI come from the germline V gene. V gave up 5 bases and J gave up 1 base, with 14 bases separating them.

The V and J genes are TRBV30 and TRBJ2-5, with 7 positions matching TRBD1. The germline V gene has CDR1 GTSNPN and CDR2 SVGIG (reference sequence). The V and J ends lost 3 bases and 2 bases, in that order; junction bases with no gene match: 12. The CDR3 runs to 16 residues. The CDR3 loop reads CAWRGVSGTAQETQYF. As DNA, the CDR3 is TGTGCCTGGAGGGGGGTGTCCGGGACAGCACAAGAGACCCAGTACTTC.

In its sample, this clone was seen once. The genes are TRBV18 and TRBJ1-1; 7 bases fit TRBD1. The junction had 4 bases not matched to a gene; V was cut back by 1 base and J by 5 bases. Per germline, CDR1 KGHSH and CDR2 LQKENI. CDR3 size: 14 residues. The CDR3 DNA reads TGTGCCAGCTCACCACAGGGGGCGCGAACTGAAGCTTTCTTT. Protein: CASSPQGARTEAFF.

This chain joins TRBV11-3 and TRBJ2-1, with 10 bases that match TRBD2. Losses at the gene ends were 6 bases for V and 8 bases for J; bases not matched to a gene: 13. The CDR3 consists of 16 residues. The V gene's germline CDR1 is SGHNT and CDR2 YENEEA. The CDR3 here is CASSRSPLAGDHEQFF. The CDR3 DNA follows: TGTGCCAGCAGTCGCAGCCCCCTAGCGGGAGACCATGAGCAGTTCTTC.

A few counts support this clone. The CDR3 region is CAWSTGLAGARNTGELFF. The CDR3 DNA reads as TGTGCCTGGAGTACCGGGCTAGCGGGGGCCCGTAACACCGGGGAGCTGTTTTTT. The chain joins TRBV30 to TRBJ2-2, with 10 nucleotides matching TRBD2. The CDR3 sequence is 18 residues long. Germline CDR1 and CDR2: GTSNPN and SVGIG (reference sequence). The trim removed 2 bases at V and 2 bases at J, leaving 11 bases unmatched.

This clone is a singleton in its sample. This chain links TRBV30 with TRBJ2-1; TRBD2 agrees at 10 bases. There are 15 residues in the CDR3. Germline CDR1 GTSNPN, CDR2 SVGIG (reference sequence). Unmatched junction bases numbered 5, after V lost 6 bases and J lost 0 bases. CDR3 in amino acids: CACTRLAGSYNEQFF. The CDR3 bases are TGTGCCTGTACGCGACTAGCGGGCTCCTACAATGAGCAGTTCTTC.

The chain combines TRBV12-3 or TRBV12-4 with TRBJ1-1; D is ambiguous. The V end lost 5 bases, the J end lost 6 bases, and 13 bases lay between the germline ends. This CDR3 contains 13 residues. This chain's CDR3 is CASSPALQAEAFF. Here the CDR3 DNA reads TGTGCCAGCAGTCCAGCCCTCCAGGCTGAAGCTTTCTTT.

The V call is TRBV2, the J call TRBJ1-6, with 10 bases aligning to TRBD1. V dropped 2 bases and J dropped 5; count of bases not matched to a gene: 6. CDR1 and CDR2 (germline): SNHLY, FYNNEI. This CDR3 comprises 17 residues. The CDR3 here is CASSEPGQGYNNSPLHF. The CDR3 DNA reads TGTGCCAGCAGTGAACCGGGACAGGGGTATAATAATTCACCCCTCCACTTT.

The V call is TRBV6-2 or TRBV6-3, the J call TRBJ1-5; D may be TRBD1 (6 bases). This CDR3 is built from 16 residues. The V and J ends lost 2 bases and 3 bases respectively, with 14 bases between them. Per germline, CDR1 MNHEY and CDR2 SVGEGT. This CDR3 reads CASSYSGRGNNQPQHF. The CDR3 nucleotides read TGTGCCAGCAGTTACAGCGGCAGGGGTAACAATCAGCCCCAGCATTTT.

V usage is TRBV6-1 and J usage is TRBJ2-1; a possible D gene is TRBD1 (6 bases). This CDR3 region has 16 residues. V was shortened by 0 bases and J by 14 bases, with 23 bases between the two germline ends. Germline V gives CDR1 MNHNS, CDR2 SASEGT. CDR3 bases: TGTGCCAGCAGTGAAGCTGAATACAGGGCCTCCCCCCCTGAGTTCTTC. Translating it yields CASSEAEYRASPPEFF.